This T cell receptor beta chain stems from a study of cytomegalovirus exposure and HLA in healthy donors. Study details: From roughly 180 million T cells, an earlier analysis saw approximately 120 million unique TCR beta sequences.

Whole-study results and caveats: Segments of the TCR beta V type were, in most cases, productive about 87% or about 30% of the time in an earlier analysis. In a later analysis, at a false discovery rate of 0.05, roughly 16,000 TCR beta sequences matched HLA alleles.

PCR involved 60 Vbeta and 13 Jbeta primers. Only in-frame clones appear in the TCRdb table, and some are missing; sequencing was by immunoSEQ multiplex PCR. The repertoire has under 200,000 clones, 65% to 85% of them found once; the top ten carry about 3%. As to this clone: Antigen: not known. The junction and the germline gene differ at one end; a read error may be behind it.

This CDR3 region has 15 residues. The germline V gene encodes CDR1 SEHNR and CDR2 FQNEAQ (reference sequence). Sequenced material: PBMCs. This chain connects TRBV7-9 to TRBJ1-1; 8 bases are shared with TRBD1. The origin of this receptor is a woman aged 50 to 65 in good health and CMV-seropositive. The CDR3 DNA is TGTTCCAGCAGCTTATCGACAGGGGTAAACACTGAAGCTTTCTTT. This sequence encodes CSSSLSTGVNTEAFF.